The subject of this entry is one T cell receptor (beta chain). Its specificity is unknown. These data originate in a study of shared clonotypes between healthy human individuals. Study-wide results and limits: The sampled material consisted only of blood, and tissue repertoires are likely to differ.

The germline V gene has CDR1 LNHDA and CDR2 SQIVND (reference sequence). This CDR3 has 13 amino acids. The ends were cut back, 6 bases at V and 4 bases at J, with 10 bases in the middle. Sequenced by immunoSEQ multiplex PCR; TCRdb stores in-frame clones only, minus some. The data hold under 1 million clones, with about 96% observed a single time. Naive CD8 cells comprised CD45RO-negative, CCR7-positively selected cells, excluding terminally differentiated effector memory CD45RA+ cells. The chain employs TRBV19 and TRBJ1-5; no clear D. The sample consisted of naive CD8+ T cells sorted from blood. The receptor was derived from a man aged 25 to 40 in good health. CDR3 sequence reads: CASRTTENQPQHF. The CDR3, as DNA: TGTGCCAGTAGAACTACAGAAAATCAGCCCCAGCATTTT. The full variable domain, with the rest looked up from reference TRBV19 and TRBJ1-5, is DGGITQSPKYLFRKEGQNVTLSCEQNLNHDAMYWYRQDPGQGLRLIYYSQIVNDFQKGDIAEGYSVSREKKESFPLTVTSAQKNPTAFYLCASRTTENQPQHFGDGTRLSIL.